The rows below give T cell receptor beta chains drawn from one sample of a study of cytomegalovirus exposure and HLA in healthy donors. Method: immunoSEQ multiplex PCR; TCRdb's copy keeps in-frame clones and lacks some. The sample consists of roughly 120,000 clones, 60% to 80% of them appearing once. The source material was PBMCs. These receptors were obtained from a man aged 50 to 60 in good health and CMV-seropositive. CDR3s include the opening cysteine and the closing phenylalanine or tryptophan. D genes are given only for firm matches. Only part of the rows carry a size: once, few, many, or a class if the clone is expanded.

clone size: once; V gene: TRBV4-3; D gene: NA; J gene: TRBJ1-2; CDR3 DNA: TGCGCCAGCAGCCAAGACCCGGAGGGATACGGGGGCTACACCTTC; CDR3 protein: CASSQDPEGYGGYTF
clone size: many; V gene: TRBV5-4; D gene: TRBD1; J gene: TRBJ1-2; CDR3 DNA: TGTGCCAGCAGCTTGGAAAACAGGGGGTTCTATGGCTACACCTTC; CDR3 protein: CASSLENRGFYGYTF
clone size: NA; V gene: TRBV6-1; D gene: NA; J gene: TRBJ1-1; CDR3 DNA: TGTGCCATCCCCCCGGGTGCGGGACTAAACACTGAAGCTTTCTTT; CDR3 protein: CAIPPGAGLNTEAFF
clone size: NA; V gene: TRBV15; D gene: NA; J gene: TRBJ2-7; CDR3 DNA: TGTGCCACCAGCAGAGATAGGGGGGGCCTAGAGAGCGAGCAGTACTTC; CDR3 protein: CATSRDRGGLESEQYF
clone size: NA; V gene: TRBV7-2; D gene: NA; J gene: TRBJ2-5; CDR3 DNA: TGTGCCAGCAGCTTTGTGGCGGGAGAGACCCAGTACTTC; CDR3 protein: CASSFVAGETQYF
clone size: once; V gene: TRBV27; D gene: TRBD1; J gene: TRBJ1-5; CDR3 DNA: TGTGCCAGCAGTGAAGATAACAGGGGATTCCAGCCCCAGCATTTT; CDR3 protein: CASSEDNRGFQPQHF
clone size: NA; V gene: TRBV7-8; D gene: NA; J gene: TRBJ2-5; CDR3 DNA: TGTGCCAGCAGCTCCAGGGAAGGAGAGACCCAGTACTTC; CDR3 protein: CASSSREGETQYF
clone size: NA; V gene: TRBV7-9; D gene: NA; J gene: TRBJ1-1; CDR3 DNA: TGTGCCAGCAGTTTAGGACTTGAAGGCACTGAAGCTTTCTTT; CDR3 protein: CASSLGLEGTEAFF
clone size: NA; V gene: TRBV28; D gene: NA; J gene: TRBJ1-1; CDR3 DNA: TGTGCCAGCACCCACGCTGGAATGAGGGCGGGGATAAACACTGAAGCTTTCTTT; CDR3 protein: CASTHAGMRAGINTEAFF
clone size: NA; V gene: TRBV11-2; D gene: TRBD2; J gene: TRBJ2-2; CDR3 DNA: TGTGCCAGCAGCTTTCAGCGGGGCACCGGGGAGCTGTTTTTT; CDR3 protein: CASSFQRGTGELFF
clone size: NA; V gene: TRBV18; D gene: TRBD2; J gene: TRBJ2-1; CDR3 DNA: TGTGCCAGCTCACCTGCGGGAGGGGAGCGCGGTGAGCAGTTCTTC; CDR3 protein: CASSPAGGERGEQFF
clone size: NA; V gene: TRBV7-9; D gene: TRBD1; J gene: TRBJ1-5; CDR3 DNA: TGTCCCAGCGACTTAAACAACAGGGGTTATCAGCCCCAGCATTTT; CDR3 protein: CPSDLNNRGYQPQHF
clone size: NA; V gene: TRBV4-3; D gene: NA; J gene: TRBJ1-1; CDR3 DNA: TGCGCCAGCAGCCCCATGTTTGACATGATGAACACTGAAGCTTTCTTT; CDR3 protein: CASSPMFDMMNTEAFF
clone size: NA; V gene: TRBV30; D gene: TRBD2; J gene: TRBJ2-7; CDR3 DNA: TGTGCCTGGAGATCTGGGCGGGAGTTAAGCGAGCAGTACTTC; CDR3 protein: CAWRSGRELSEQYF
clone size: NA; V gene: TRBV9; D gene: TRBD2; J gene: TRBJ2-7; CDR3 DNA: TGTGCCAGCAGCGGGGGGGGATCCCGACCATACGAGCAGTACTTC; CDR3 protein: CASSGGGSRPYEQYF
clone size: NA; V gene: TRBV18; D gene: TRBD1; J gene: TRBJ2-7; CDR3 DNA: TGTGCCAGCTCACTCAGGACAGGGGCCTCCTACGAGCAGTACTTC; CDR3 protein: CASSLRTGASYEQYF
clone size: NA; V gene: TRBV25-1; D gene: TRBD1; J gene: TRBJ2-7; CDR3 DNA: TGTGCCAGCAGTGACCCGGGACAGGGATCCTACGAGCAGTACTTC; CDR3 protein: CASSDPGQGSYEQYF
clone size: NA; V gene: TRBV21-1; D gene: NA; J gene: TRBJ1-6; CDR3 DNA: TGTGCCAGCAGCAAACATTTGACAGGCCGCCGGGGTTCACCCCTCCACTTT; CDR3 protein: CASSKHLTGRRGSPLHF